This T cell receptor (beta chain) originates from a study of T cells after posttransplantation cyclophosphamide. The study's findings and limits: Donor-recipient repertoire similarity was low at 1-2 months, rising over year one. Skin or GI-infiltrating T cells shared few TRB sequences with blood. After PTCy, TRB diversity resembled that of CNI/methotrexate controls.

Busulfan-fludarabine conditioning, marrow transplant, and cyclophosphamide on days +3 and +4 were administered. Libraries were prepared by immunoSEQ multiplex PCR; TCRdb keeps only in-frame clonotypes and omits some of them. The sample consists of 30,000 to 45,000 clones, approximately 78% of them appearing once. In the case of this clone: What it binds is not known.

The clonotype was recovered from a female patient aged 40-49 years who received an allogeneic stem cell transplant from a related donor, was CMV-positive, and had no GVHD. Some T cells may be graft donor cells. The input for sequencing was CD4+ T cells sorted from blood, taken approximately 2,000 days after a stem cell transplant with posttransplant cyclophosphamide.

The CDR3 here is CASNTGQSATSYEQYF. CDR3 bases: TGCGCCAGCAACACCGGACAGTCCGCAACCTCCTACGAGCAGTACTTC. V usage is TRBV5-1 and J usage is TRBJ2-7, with a tentative D call TRBD1 (6 bases). V lost 6 bases to trimming and J lost 0 bases, with 19 bases between them. Looked up from germline, CDR1 is SGHRS and CDR2 is YFSETQ. There are 16 residues in the CDR3.